This T cell receptor beta chain was sequenced for a study of shared clonotypes between healthy human individuals (dated by TCRdb to about 2020). About the investigation overall: The cohort comprised a couple of women and a few men aged 18 to 49 years. To increase sequencing depth and limit assay-specific biases, TCR repertoire library preparation and sequencing were carried out by different laboratories using diverse techniques. For each donor, CD4 naive and CD4 memory were each given three plates, CD8 naive was given two plates, and CD8 memory was given one plate. Each donor's leukapheresis produced roughly between roughly 0.85 and 10 billion PBMCs. To estimate repertoire size and how much clonotypes are shared between individuals, the study performed deep sequencing of blood TCR repertoires from roughly five healthy adults.

General conclusions and limits of the study: Higher generation probabilities were observed for clonotypes shared by all four sorted-subset donors than for non-shared clonotypes. Based on pairwise subsampling, the degree of clonotype sharing among donors was expected to be affected by sequencing depth. Sampling was limited to blood, and TCR repertoires in tissue likely differ from TCR repertoires in blood. Because the study included only a small number of donors, the genetic and exposure-history diversity represented was limited. Larger estimated clonotype richness was generally found for naive subsets than for memory subsets. Incomplete sequencing was indicated by rarefaction of sorted-subset datasets, despite the large sequencing depth. Sharing across four donors was observed for about 4.8% of naive CD4, 3.5% of naive CD8, over 2% of memory CD4, and less than 0.45% of memory CD8 clonotypes.

Its CDR3 holds 13 amino acids, cysteine through phenylalanine. The entry retains the CDR3 DNA only, 39 bases that are in frame from base 1. Cut back by 5 bases and 3 bases, the V and J ends lie 8 bases apart. CDR1 and CDR2 were assigned from the germline V gene (reference sequence) as SEHNR and FQNEAQ. With respect to this clone: No antigen is known for it. No base quality information exists; no much larger clone differs at one position.

Using the deep immunoSEQ assay, multiplex PCR amplified TCR CDR3 regions from genomic DNA. For each cell subset, the extracted genomic DNA was distributed evenly across all wells of several immunoSEQ 96-well plates, and each plate served as one replicate. Each replicate PCR for sorted subsets received roughly 200 ng genomic DNA, equal to around 32,000 T cell genomes. Purified libraries were measured with a Qubit 3.0 fluorometer, size-checked on a Bioanalyzer 2100, and measured again with the KAPA Library Quantification kit. Each immunoSEQ 96-well plate was sequenced on its own single-read 150-cycle Illumina NextSeq 550 flow cell. Concerning the study's data processing: The immunoSEQ output contained only junctional sequences without quality scores, so filtering could not match that applied to full-length reads. To assign V/J genes and CDR3, sequences were annotated using PyIR, a Python wrapper for IgBLAST v1.9, with IMGT germline references. Reads with weak V/J assignments (E-value above 1e-6), missing CDR3, stop codons, out-of-frame junctions, or ambiguous translated residues were removed. V3J clonotypes were defined as sequences sharing the same inferred V gene, J gene, and CDR3 amino acid sequence. Percentage overlap between repertoires was calculated by dividing the number of shared unique clonotypes by the size of the smaller repertoire. Richness of each repertoire was evaluated using RTK rarefaction, the Chao1 estimator, and Recon v2.1 estimates of unobserved clonotypes. Generation probabilities were computed with OLGA for all TCRbeta clonotypes obtained by the gDNA method from several donors. TCRdb stores this immuneACCESS table with in-frame sequences only. Part of the clones is absent; in the studies checked, under half of the shortfall reflects unresolved V genes, and no reason is known for the rest. The D gene and trimming were derived from the DNA, and the V and J assignments and clone size from that table. In all, the sample holds 1.5 million to 2.5 million clones, and approximately 94% of those were seen once. Roughly 1.2% of the sample comes from the top ten.

CD8 naive samples consisted of CD45RO-negative cells that were positively selected for CCR7, yielding a CD45RA+CCR7+ population without TemRA cells. The donors were healthy, HIV-negative adults who had no recently reported acute infections or vaccinations. All donors were Caucasian adults living in Nashville, Tennessee, USA. Blood was obtained by leukapheresis, after which PBMCs were separated by Ficoll-Histopaque density gradient centrifugation and cryopreserved in liquid nitrogen vapor phase. Purity and quantity of every magnetically sorted T cell population were checked by analytical flow cytometry. From each sorted fraction, genomic DNA was isolated and quantified by UV absorbance on a Nanodrop 2000c.

Input material: naive CD8+ T cells sorted from blood. According to the study, the label for this sample's cell subset or site signals: CD45RA+CCR7+. The chain is encoded by TRBV7-9 joined to TRBJ2-1, with an unclear D gene assignment. This receptor was identified in a man in his late teens or twenties in good health. The bases are TGTGCCAGCAGCATAGATAACTACAATGAGCAGTTCTTC. Its protein is CASSIDNYNEQFF.